The 27 T cell receptor beta chains below were found in one sample sequenced in a study of blood T cell repertoires in COVID-19. Assay: immunoSEQ multiplex PCR; the TCRdb copy retains only in-frame clones and omits some. The table records roughly 280,000 clones, 75% to 90% of them present only once. Sequencing input: peripheral blood. The receptors shown here come from a man under 40 with active or convalescent COVID-19.

The CDR3 DNA reads as TGTGCCAGCAGCGGAACACTTTGGGGACTTTTCACAGATACGCAGTATTTT. Translation gives CASSGTLWGLFTDTQYF. The J gene is TRBJ2-3, the V gene TRBV5-6; tentatively, D is TRBD2 (6 bases). The germline V gene encodes CDR1 SGHDT and CDR2 YYEEEE. The ends were cut back, 4 bases at V and 2 bases at J, with 20 bases in the middle. The CDR3 length is 17 residues.

The genes are TRBV5-4 and TRBJ1-4; a possible D gene is TRBD1 (6 bases). V was trimmed by 2 bases and J by 5 bases, leaving 10 bases between them. The CDR3 extends over 14 amino acids. Germline V gives CDR1 SGHNT, CDR2 YYREEE (reference sequence). In DNA form, the CDR3 reads TGTGCCAGCAGCTTCAGGGGCGGGAATGAAAAACTGTTTTTT. It translates to CASSFRGGNEKLFF.

This chain links TRBV4-2 with TRBJ2-1, with a possible D match to TRBD2 (5 bases). Germline V gives CDR1 LGHNA, CDR2 YNFKEQ. Trimming pared 2 bases from V and 7 bases from J, leaving 12 bases between. The CDR3 runs to 14 residues. CDR3 protein: CASSQRDLSNEQFF. The CDR3 DNA reads as TGTGCCAGCAGCCAACGGGATCTAAGTAATGAGCAGTTCTTC.

The chain carries TRBV30 and TRBJ1-2; D remains ambiguous. CDR1 is GTSNPN, CDR2 SVGIG, per germline (reference sequence). V dropped 5 bases and J dropped 8 bases, with 21 bases sitting between them. The CDR3 is 14 amino acids. CDR3 protein: CAWREGFLAWGYTF. DNA of the CDR3: TGTGCCTGGCGGGAGGGCTTTTTAGCTTGGGGCTACACCTTC.

The chain recombines TRBV24-1 with TRBJ2-3; a possible D gene is TRBD1 (5 bases). Trimming pared 6 bases from V and 2 bases from J, leaving 17 bases between. CDR1 and CDR2 from the germline V gene are KGHDR and SFDVKD. The CDR3 is made up of 16 amino acids. The CDR3 region is CATSSTGYGATDTQYF. The CDR3 DNA follows: TGTGCCACCAGTTCAACGGGCTATGGGGCCACAGATACGCAGTATTTT.

This sequence joins TRBV29-1 and TRBJ2-1, with TRBD2 as a possible D gene (6 bases). The CDR3 is 13 residues long. Deletions cut 7 bases from V and 7 bases from J, with 17 bases between. Germline CDR1 reads SQVTM; CDR2 reads ANQGSEA. The CDR3 region is CSATGTLPNEQFF. The CDR3 bases are TGCAGCGCAACGGGGACTCTTCCGAATGAGCAGTTCTTC.

V gene TRBV6-1 combines with J gene TRBJ1-3; 7 bases match TRBD1. The germline gives CDR1 MNHNS, CDR2 SASEGT. V gave up 3 bases and J gave up 7 bases; unmatched junction bases: 9. CDR3 length equals 15 residues. For the CDR3, the DNA is TGTGCCAGCAGTGAGAGGACAGGCGCTTTGAACACCATATATTTT. This codes for CASSERTGALNTIYF.

The V gene is TRBV7-9, the J gene TRBJ1-1, with D possibly matching TRBD1 (5 bases). Trimming took off 4 bases at V and 0 bases at J, with 12 bases between the two ends. CDR3 length: 15 amino acids. Germline CDR1 reads SEHNR; CDR2 reads FQNEAQ (reference sequence). As DNA, the CDR3 is TGTGCCAGCAGCTCGACTGGGGGGATGAACACTGAAGCTTTCTTT. It translates to CASSSTGGMNTEAFF.

CDR3 coding DNA: TGTGCCAGCGCTTCACTACCGACAGGGAACTATGGCTACACCTTC. It is translated as CASASLPTGNYGYTF. This chain links TRBV9 with TRBJ1-2, with 7 positions matching TRBD1. The germline V gene has CDR1 SGDLS and CDR2 YYNGEE. The CDR3 is 15 amino acids. Trimming removed 7 bases from V and 2 bases from J; junction bases left unmatched: 11.

The rearrangement joins TRBV3-1 (or the pseudogene TRBV3-2) to TRBJ2-7, with 8 bases fitting TRBD2. The ends lost 6 bases at V and 4 bases at J; junction bases unmatched: 11. CDR3 length equals 15 residues. CDR1 and CDR2 (germline): LGHDT, YNNKEL (reference sequence). CDR3 residues: CASSPRRGGGYEQYF. The CDR3 DNA sequence: TGTGCCAGCAGTCCTCGCCGGGGGGGCGGGTACGAGCAGTACTTC.

A word on this clone: One junction end does not reproduce the germline sequence, and a read error may be involved. The V gene is TRBV5-5, the J gene TRBJ1-1; perhaps TRBD1 as D (5 bases). The CDR3 is made up of 11 amino acids. CDR1 is SGHKS, CDR2 YYEKEE, per germline (reference sequence). CDR3: CASSLGLKGAF. In DNA form, the CDR3 reads TGTGCCAGCAGCTTGGGGTTAAAAGGGGCCTTT.

The chain carries TRBV4-1 and TRBJ1-6; no reliable D call. With 1 base removed from V and 3 bases from J, the gap between germline ends came to 10 bases. The CDR3 length is 16 residues. Per the germline V gene, CDR1 is MGHRA and CDR2 is YSYEKL. The CDR3 protein is CASSQGREYYNSPLHF. The CDR3 DNA is TGCGCCAGCAGCCAAGGGCGGGAATACTATAATTCACCCCTCCACTTT.

The chain recombines TRBV4-3 with TRBJ2-2, with TRBD2 matching over 13 bases. Unmatched junction bases numbered 4, after V lost 0 bases and J lost 3 bases. The CDR3 is 18 amino acids. Germline V gives CDR1 LGHNA, CDR2 YSLEER. CDR3 in amino acids: CASSQDSGLAGYTGELFF. CDR3 in DNA: TGCGCCAGCAGCCAAGATTCGGGACTAGCGGGGTACACCGGGGAGCTGTTTTTT.

The genes are TRBV6-5 and TRBJ1-2; 8 bases fit TRBD1. The CDR3 has 13 residues. Per germline, CDR1 MNHEY and CDR2 SVGAGI. J gave up 4 bases and V 6 bases, and 4 bases lay outside the gene matches. The CDR3: CASRRTGPYGYTF. The CDR3 DNA reads TGTGCCAGCAGAAGGACAGGGCCCTATGGCTACACCTTC.

The rearrangement joins TRBV24-1 to TRBJ2-1; TRBD1 agrees at 9 bases. Losses at the gene ends were 2 bases for V and 10 bases for J; bases not matched to a gene: 5. The CDR3 length is 14 residues. Germline CDR1 and CDR2: KGHDR and SFDVKD. The CDR3 loop reads CATSDSGQGNEQFF. The CDR3 DNA sequence: TGTGCCACCAGTGATTCGGGACAGGGCAACGAGCAGTTCTTC.

The V call is TRBV19, the J call TRBJ1-1, with TRBD1 identical over 8 bases. The CDR3 loop spans 15 amino acids. Trimming cost V 1 base and J 1 base; bases outside gene matches: 2. CDR1 LNHDA and CDR2 SQIVND come from the germline V gene (reference sequence). CDR3 residues: CASSIAGTGNTEAFF. CDR3 bases: TGTGCCAGTAGTATAGCCGGGACAGGGAACACTGAAGCTTTCTTT. The full variable domain, with the rest looked up from reference TRBV19 and TRBJ1-1, is DGGITQSPKYLFRKEGQNVTLSCEQNLNHDAMYWYRQDPGQGLRLIYYSQIVNDFQKGDIAEGYSVSREKKESFPLTVTSAQKNPTAFYLCASSIAGTGNTEAFFGQGTRLTVV.

This sequence joins TRBV6-5 and TRBJ1-2; D is unclear. CDR1 is MNHEY and CDR2 is SVGAGI in the germline V gene. V lost 2 bases and J 4 bases, leaving 17 bases between the germline ends. This CDR3 is 16 amino acids long. CDR3 in amino acids: CASSYATTEVSYGYTF. The CDR3 bases are TGTGCCAGCAGTTACGCCACGACGGAGGTTAGCTATGGCTACACCTTC.

This chain uses TRBV23-1 with TRBJ1-5; 7 bases align to TRBD1. TRBV23-1 is placed among ORFs of uncertain function. The junction had 7 bases not matched to a gene; V was cut back by 0 bases and J by 2 bases. The CDR3 has 17 residues. The CDR3 coding sequence is TGCGCCAGCAGTCAATCGTATACGGGGACAGGCAATCAGCCCCAGCATTTT. Amino acids: CASSQSYTGTGNQPQHF.

This clone was seen only a few times. The genes are TRBV10-3 and TRBJ1-6, with TRBD1 matching over 7 bases. CDR1 and CDR2 from the germline V gene are ENHRY and SYGVKD. There are 15 residues in the CDR3. V lost 3 bases and J lost 5; bases outside the gene matches: 4. The CDR3 bases are TGTGCCATCAGTGACGGGACAGTAAATAATTCACCCCTCCACTTT. This sequence encodes CAISDGTVNNSPLHF.

This sequence joins TRBV5-1 and TRBJ2-2; 7 nucleotides agree with TRBD2. From germline, CDR1 is SGHRS and CDR2 YFSETQ. The CDR3 totals 15 residues. V trimming: 0 bases; J trimming: 5 bases; junction bases outside the gene matches: 4. CDR3 sequence (DNA): TGCGCCAGCAGCTTGGGGACTAGGTGGACCGGGGAGCTGTTTTTT. Translated, it gives CASSLGTRWTGELFF.

The V call is TRBV7-9, the J call TRBJ1-4; D remains ambiguous. Trimming left V 0 bases short and J 2 bases short, with 16 bases between. Germline V CDR1 and CDR2: SEHNR, FQNEAQ (reference sequence). The CDR3 runs 18 residues. CDR3 amino acids: CASSLARSAGHTNEKLFF. CDR3 nucleotides: TGTGCCAGCAGCTTAGCGCGCAGTGCAGGTCACACTAATGAAAAACTGTTTTTT.

This sequence joins TRBV6-5 and TRBJ2-1; 8 positions match TRBD2. The germline CDR1 and CDR2 sequences are MNHEY and SVGAGI. The CDR3 sequence is 14 residues long. V lost 6 bases, J lost 10 bases, and 11 bases stayed unmatched. CDR3 sequence reads: CASRPGGGSREQFF. The DNA of the CDR3 is TGTGCCAGCAGACCCGGGGGGGGAAGCCGAGAGCAGTTCTTC.

The genes are TRBV5-1 and TRBJ2-3; 8 nucleotides line up with TRBD1. The trim removed 4 bases at V and 2 bases at J, leaving 9 bases unmatched. Germline CDR1 is SGHRS and CDR2 is YFSETQ. The CDR3 length is 16 residues. In DNA, the CDR3 is TGCGCCAGCAGCGCACGACAGGGGCAACTCACAGATACGCAGTATTTT. This sequence encodes CASSARQGQLTDTQYF.

V usage is TRBV11-2 and J usage is TRBJ1-1; D is uncertain. The V and J ends lost 2 bases and 2 bases respectively, with 9 bases between them. From germline, CDR1 is SGHAT and CDR2 FQNNGV. CDR3 size: 14 residues. The CDR3: CASSLWRGNTEAFF. For the CDR3, the DNA is TGTGCCAGCAGCTTATGGCGGGGAAACACTGAAGCTTTCTTT.

The gene calls are TRBV19 and TRBJ2-7; 8 nucleotides line up with TRBD1. CDR1 is LNHDA, CDR2 SQIVND, per germline (reference sequence). The CDR3 runs 13 residues. V shed 6 bases and J 1 base; nucleotides not matched to a gene: 2. The CDR3: CASSRDRSYEQYF. Written as DNA, the CDR3 is TGTGCCAGTAGCCGGGACAGGTCCTACGAGCAGTACTTC.

CDR3 nucleotides: TGTGCCAGCAGCCAAGGGGATAGCAATCAGCCCCAGCATTTT. Its translation is CASSQGDSNQPQHF. The chain has TRBV9 and TRBJ1-5, with D possibly TRBD1 on 5 matching bases. The CDR3 runs 14 residues. Trimming pared 4 bases from V and 0 bases from J, leaving 8 bases between. Germline loops: CDR1 SGDLS, CDR2 YYNGEE.

This chain connects TRBV28 to TRBJ2-5; D gene unclear. The germline V gene encodes CDR1 MDHEN and CDR2 SYDVKM. The V end was cut by 2 bases, the J end by 5 bases, with 6 bases between. The CDR3 runs 12 residues. CDR3 nucleotides: TGTGCCAGCAGTTTACTATCGGAGACCCAGTACTTC. Translated: CASSLLSETQYF.